This T cell receptor (beta chain) was obtained from a study of T cell responses to AZD1222 COVID-19 vaccine (dated by TCRdb to the early 2020s). Regarding the research as a whole: AZD1222 recipients with second doses at about 4 weeks or about 12 weeks were pooled, because spike-specific TCR depth and breadth did not differ between schedules. TCR sequencing covered over 230 trial participants: 200 to 210 given two doses of AZD1222 and 26 given two doses of MenACWY control vaccine. Trial participants were enrolled into age subgroups of 18-55, 56-69 and 70-plus years, which contained about 150, 28 and 57 TCR-sequenced participants, respectively.

In the paper's terms, the time point label means: baseline before first vaccination. Samples from vaccinated people were obtained from the UK trials COV001 and COV002, which included a single-blind randomized controlled phase 2/3 trial of AZD1222 (ChAdOx1 nCoV-19) in healthy adults. Trial participant PBMC samples were collected at day 0 and day 28 after the second dose for TCRbeta chain sequencing. Broader findings and caveats from the paper: Epitopes outside the regions mutated in the B.1.351 and B.1.1.7 variants were reportedly recognized by nearly half of the unique spike-specific TCRs. CD4 TCRs associated with the vaccine covered the entire spike protein, and the dominant responses were in regions 160-218 and 743-854. Because no day 14 peak-response samples were available, the repertoires could be characterized only after the peak T cell response. Only 5 to 7 AZD1222 recipients were SARS-CoV-2 seropositive at baseline, limiting conclusions about previously exposed vaccinees. After two AZD1222 doses, both the breadth and the depth of spike-specific TCRs were significantly higher than at day 0 and than in MenACWY recipients. The 56-69-year group was small, and its depth increase did not reach significance, likely because of low power. Participants were mostly white British and included more females than males, and it was suggested by the authors that clonal diversity may have been underestimated.

CDR1 and CDR2 are drawn from the germline V gene (reference sequence): LGHDT, YNNKEL. Spanning cysteine to phenylalanine, the CDR3 consists of 15 amino acids. CDR3 DNA only is kept here, 45 bases in frame from base 1. V is pruned by 3 bases and J by 8 bases, leaving 7 bases of the junction without a gene match. The CDR3 regions of human TCRbeta chains were analyzed by immunosequencing. Per the original workflow: TCRs in the repertoires were compared against a reference library of SARS-CoV-2-specific TCRs that had been generated with the MIRA antigen-specificity platform. Breadth was defined as the fraction of unique TCRs that were SARS-CoV-2-associated. Depth was defined as the fraction of total T cells that were SARS-CoV-2-associated. Using the MIRA data, each spike-specific TCR was assigned both to the spike region to which the TCR was reactive and to a CD4 or CD8 class. Log10-transformed breadth and depth values were compared by one-way ANOVA with Sidak's multiple comparisons tests. In TCRdb, the immuneACCESS table is reduced to in-frame sequences with V and J assigned. These tables do not hold every clone; where another copy was compared, an unresolved V gene accounts for under half, and the others remain unexplained. Clone size and the V and J calls come from that table; the DNA yielded D and trimming. The table for this sample lists 100,000 to 150,000 clones; about 94% of them were counted only once. The ten most abundant clones make up under 7.5% of the sample.

On this clone: No antigen is known for it. There are no base qualities to consult, and no much larger clone falls within one base.

The material sequenced was peripheral blood, taken on day 0 of AZD1222 vaccination. The receptor comes from an adult in good health. The sequence is built from TRBV3-1 (or the pseudogene TRBV3-2) and TRBJ2-3, with 11 bases aligning to TRBD2. The CDR3 region reads CASSHSSGRVGTQYF. The bases read TGTGCCAGCAGCCATAGTAGCGGGAGGGTGGGTACGCAGTATTTT.